This T cell receptor (beta chain) is from a study of T cell repertoires in cytomegalovirus infection. Background on the study: Peptides in the study included HLA-C-restricted and HLA-B-restricted CMV epitopes. Indications of both CMV infection and matching HLA type were provided by public TCR beta signatures.

TCRdb re-called the reads with MiXCR, one entry per CDR3 protein. The sample lists 900,000 to 950,000 distinct CDR3 sequences, about 33% seen once, with about an eighth in the top ten. Study-wide results and limits: Clonotype analysis showed dominance of the ex vivo response by HLA-C-restricted CMV-specific TCR beta clonotypes. Cumulative public TCR beta family frequency identified carriers of CMV plus the relevant HLA.

This CDR3 contains 13 residues. The V end lost 8 bases, the J end lost 0 bases, and 10 bases lay between the germline ends. The germline V gene encodes CDR1 LNHDA and CDR2 SQIVND (reference sequence). In the case of this clonotype: As yet, its antigen is unknown.

The sample in question was cultured CD8+ T cells from PBMCs, obtained from culture after CMV antigen stimulation. The J gene is TRBJ1-1, the V gene TRBV19; perhaps TRBD1 as D (5 bases). The clonotype was recovered from a human donor in good health (CMV status not recorded). Some clones in this sample may be carry-over from other donors' samples. CDR3 region: CASQTAMNTEAFF. DNA of the CDR3: TGTGCCAGTCAGACAGCAATGAACACTGAAGCTTTCTTT.